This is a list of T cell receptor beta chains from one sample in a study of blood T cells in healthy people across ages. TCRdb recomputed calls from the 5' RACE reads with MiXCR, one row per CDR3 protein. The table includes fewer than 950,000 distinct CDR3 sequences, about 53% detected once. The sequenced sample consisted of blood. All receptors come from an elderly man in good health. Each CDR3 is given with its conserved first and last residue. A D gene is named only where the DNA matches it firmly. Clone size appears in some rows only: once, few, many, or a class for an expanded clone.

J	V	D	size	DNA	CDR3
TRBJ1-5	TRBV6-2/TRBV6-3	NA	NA	TGTGCCAGCAGTTTATTTCCCCAGGGTGGTTATCAGCCCCAGCATTTT	CASSLFPQGGYQPQHF
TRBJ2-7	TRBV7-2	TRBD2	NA	TGTGCCAGCTCTAGCGGGGACTACGAGCAGTACTTC	CASSSGDYEQYF
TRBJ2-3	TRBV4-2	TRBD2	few	TGTGCCAGCAGCCAACGGGGACTAGCGGGAGATACGGATACGCAGTATTTT	CASSQRGLAGDTDTQYF
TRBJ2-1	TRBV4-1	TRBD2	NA	TGCGCCAGCAGCCAAGAAAGACTAGCGGGAGAAAGTGAGCAGTTCTTC	CASSQERLAGESEQFF
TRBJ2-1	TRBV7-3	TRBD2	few	TGTGCCAGCAGCCTGACTAGCGGGAGTAGGAATGAGCAGTTCTTC	CASSLTSGSRNEQFF
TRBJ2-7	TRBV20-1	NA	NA	TGCAGTGCTGTCAGGAGGGGGGGCCGCGAGCAGTACTTC	CSAVRRGGREQYF
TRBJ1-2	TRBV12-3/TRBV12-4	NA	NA	TGTGCCAGCACTGCGGGGCCAGCCTATGGCTACACCTTC	CASTAGPAYGYTF
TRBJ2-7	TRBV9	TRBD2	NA	TGTGCCAGCAGCGTTAAAAAGGCTAGCGGGGCCTACGAGCAGTACTTC	CASSVKKASGAYEQYF
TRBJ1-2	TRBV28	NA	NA	TGTGCCAGCAGTTTACTAAACAACTATGGCTACACCTTC	CASSLLNNYGYTF
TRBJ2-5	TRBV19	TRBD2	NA	TGTGCCAGTAAACTAGCGGGAGTTGGACAAGAGACCCAGTACTTC	CASKLAGVGQETQYF
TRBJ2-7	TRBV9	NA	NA	TGTGCCAGCAGCCTTGCTACGGGATACGGGCACGAGCAGTACTTC	CASSLATGYGHEQYF
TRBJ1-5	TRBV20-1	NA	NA	TGCAGTGCTAGAGATCTCCAGGGGAATCAGCCCCAGCATTTT	CSARDLQGNQPQHF
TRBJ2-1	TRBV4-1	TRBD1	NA	TGCGCCAGCAGCCAACGACCACAGGGGGTATCCTACAATGAGCAGTTCTTC	CASSQRPQGVSYNEQFF
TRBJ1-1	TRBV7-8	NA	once	TGTGCCAGCAGCTTAGCAGGCAGGGATTCGACTGAAGCTTTCTTT	CASSLAGRDSTEAFF
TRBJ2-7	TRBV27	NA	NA	TGTGCCAGCACGACGCAGGGCGCTCCCCTTCGCGAGCAGTACTTC	CASTTQGAPLREQYF
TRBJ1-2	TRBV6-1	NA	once	TGTGCCAGCAGTGAAGTGGAGAGTGGCTATGGCTACACCTTC	CASSEVESGYGYTF